The count of the clone carrying this T cell receptor beta chain is one. Antigen: not known. CDR3 length: 16 residues. Trimming took 5 bases from V and 2 from J; bases not matched to a gene: 8. CDR1 is SGHTA, CDR2 FQGNSA, per germline. The entry originates in a study of cytomegalovirus exposure and HLA in healthy donors. Study-level points and caveats: In vitro confirmation showed three CMV-associated chains to be CMV antigen specific.

Primers for the PCR totalled 60 Vbeta and 13 Jbeta. TCRdb keeps only in-frame clones here, not all; method: immunoSEQ multiplex PCR. This sample yields approximately 85,000 clones, of which 80% are seen a single time; around 6.7% belongs to the top ten. The sequencing input was PBMCs. The TCR sequence derives from a man aged 25-40 years in good health and CMV-seronegative. This sequence joins TRBV7-2 and TRBJ2-3, with 9 bases identical to TRBD1. CDR3 bases: TGTGCCAGCAGCCCGGGACAGGGTTTACACACAGATACGCAGTATTTT. Residues: CASSPGQGLHTDTQYF. Complete variable domain (other parts from reference TRBV7-2 and TRBJ2-3): GAGVSQSPSNKVTEKGKDVELRCDPISGHTALYWYRQSLGQGLEFLIYFQGNSAPDKSGLPSDRFSAERTGGSVSTLTIQRTQQEDSAVYLCASSPGQGLHTDTQYFGPGTRLTVL.